The TCR beta chain under discussion was sequenced for a study of identical twins. Among all donors, each was a healthy Caucasian. Broader study findings: Twins shared beta out-of-frame sequences in excess, but this excess was weaker. An excess of low generation probability was shown by twin-shared out-of-frame alpha sequences.

After template switching added a universal primer site, the resulting cDNA carried unique molecular identifiers. TCRdb re-derived calls from the 5' RACE reads in MiXCR, one entry per CDR3 protein. The profile shows 1.5 million to 2 million distinct CDR3 sequences, less than 35% of them singletons. This clonotype was observed at least ten times. Its antigen is undetermined. In germline, CDR1 is SQVTM, CDR2 ANQGSEA. V was clipped by 6 bases and J by 1 base; unmatched bases: 9. This CDR3 is 15 amino acids long. This clonotype originated in a newborn girl in good health. This chain uses TRBV29-1 with TRBJ2-4; 7 nucleotides line up with TRBD2. Sequenced sample: cord blood. CDR3 sequence (DNA): TGCAGCGTCTGCAGACTAGCTGACGCCAAAAACATTCAGTACTTC. It is translated as CSVCRLADAKNIQYF.